These 19 T cell receptor delta chains were sequenced from one sample in a study of gamma-delta T cells after stem cell transplantation. TCRdb applied CATT to the RT-PCR reads for clone calling. The repertoire holds around 2,500 delta-chain clones, with approximately 29% as singletons. Sequences were obtained from gamma-delta T cells. The receptor set was obtained from a human donor. It is not recorded whose cells these are; they may come from a transplant donor.

This clone showed up just a few times. The V call is TRDV2, the J call TRDJ3; possibly TRDD3 for D (5 bases). Trimming stripped 1 base from V and 7 bases from J, with 19 bases between. CDR1 and CDR2 (germline): GEAIGNYY, EKD. The CDR3 covers 18 residues. DNA of the CDR3: TGTGCCTGTGACACGGCCGGAGTGGGGACTTTAGACACCCGACAGATGTTTTTC. It translates to CACDTAGVGTLDTRQMFF.

The chain combines TRDV2 with TRDJ1, with 9 bases lining up with TRDD3. The germline V gene has CDR1 GEAIGNYY and CDR2 EKD. The CDR3 consists of 14 residues. V lost 0 bases and J lost 3; bases outside the gene matches: 1. The CDR3 spells CACDTWGIADKLIF. The CDR3 region has the DNA TGTGCCTGTGACACCTGGGGGATAGCCGATAAACTCATCTTT.

In its sample, this clone ranks as large. This rearrangement joins TRDV2 to TRDJ1; TRDD3 aligns across 12 bases. This CDR3 is built from 20 residues. The junction had 14 bases not matched to a gene; V was cut back by 1 base and J by 0 bases. The germline V gene encodes CDR1 GEAIGNYY and CDR2 EKD. The CDR3 region is CACDTLRSGGYDRDTDKLIF. Here the CDR3 DNA reads TGTGCCTGTGACACTCTACGGTCTGGGGGATACGATCGGGACACCGATAAACTCATCTTT.

Comments on this clone: This could be a read error, since a much larger clone is one nucleotide away. The chain employs TRDV2 and TRDJ1; 12 nucleotides match TRDD3. The germline V gene encodes CDR1 GEAIGNYY and CDR2 EKD. This CDR3 comprises 20 residues. The CDR3 coding sequence is TGTGCCTGTGACACGCTTGGAGTACTGGGGGATACCGAGAGGACCGATACACTCATCTTT. It yields the protein CACDTLGVLGDTERTDTLIF.

The rearrangement joins TRDV2 to TRDJ1; 11 bases match TRDD3. The CDR3 has 14 residues. Trimming took 3 bases from V and 9 from J; bases not matched to a gene: 8. Germline V gene lookup returns CDR1 GEAIGNYY and CDR2 EKD. CDR3 bases: TGTGCCTGTGACGCACTACTGGGGGATAAAGAACTCATCTTT. Encoded protein: CACDALLGDKELIF.

To note about this clone: One end of the junction varies from germline; a read error may be responsible. The chain carries TRDV2 and TRDJ1, with TRDD3 matching over 8 bases. This CDR3 contains 20 residues. Germline V gene data show CDR1 as GEAIGNYY and CDR2 as EKD. For the CDR3, the DNA is TGTGCCTGTGACACCGTTAAAGGGAGTACTGGGGGTTCTTACACCGATACACTCATCTTT. Translating it yields CACDTVKGSTGGSYTDTLIF.

This clone turned up a few times. The genes are TRDV2 and TRDJ1, with 12 bases matching TRDD3. Germline assignment: CDR1 GEAIGNYY and CDR2 EKD. CDR3 length equals 19 residues. The trim removed 3 bases at V and 3 bases at J, leaving 16 bases unmatched. CDR3 nucleotides: TGTGCCTGTGACGCCTTGGTGGAACTGGGGGATACCAGGGCCGATAAACTCATCTTT. It encodes CACDALVELGDTRADKLIF.

This chain joins TRDV2 and TRDJ1; tentative D call: TRDD3 (6 bases). The germline gives CDR1 GEAIGNYY, CDR2 EKD. This CDR3 region has 18 residues. V gave up 3 bases and J gave up 0 bases, with 22 bases separating them. Here the CDR3 reads CACDPVLGISTNTDKLIF. In DNA form, the CDR3 reads TGTGCCTGTGACCCGGTACTGGGAATATCAACGAACACCGATAAACTCATCTTT.

As for this clone: The junction does not match germline at one end; this may be a read error. This rearrangement joins TRDV2 to TRDJ1; 11 bases match TRDD3. Germline CDR1 GEAIGNYY, CDR2 EKD. The CDR3 covers 18 residues. CDR3 sequence: CACDTILGDRGYTDKLTF. The DNA of the CDR3 is TGTGCCTGTGACACGATACTGGGGGATAGAGGGTACACCGATAAACTCACCTTT.

Comments on this clone: A far larger clone lies a single base away; this is likely a read error. Other DNA sequences in this sample translate to the same CDR3. V usage is TRDV2 and J usage is TRDJ3; 7 bases agree with TRDD3. Germline CDR1 GEAIGNYY, CDR2 EKD. CDR3 length: 25 residues. In DNA form, the CDR3 reads TGCGCCTGTGACACCGTGAGTGGATGGGGGACCCCGCTTCGTTTATCGTCCTGGGACACCCGACAGATGTTTTTC. This codes for CACDTVSGWGTPLRLSSWDTRQMFF.

The V call is TRDV2, the J call TRDJ1; 9 bases map to TRDD3. From germline, CDR1 is GEAIGNYY and CDR2 EKD. After removal of 2 bases from V and 7 bases from J, the junction contained 10 bases not matched to a gene. The CDR3 runs to 15 residues. The CDR3 reads CACDKVGDKGGKLIF. The DNA of the CDR3 is TGTGCCTGTGACAAAGTGGGGGATAAAGGAGGTAAACTCATCTTT.

This clone turned up a few times. The protein in this entry is translated from the DNA; at residue 12 it differs from the protein listed in TCRdb. The chain recombines TRDV2 with TRDJ3, with a possible D match to TRDD3 (6 bases). The germline gives CDR1 GEAIGNYY, CDR2 EKD. This CDR3 spans 18 amino acids. Deletions cut 0 bases from V and 9 bases from J, with 20 bases between. CDR3 nucleotides: TGTGCCTGTGACACCGTTGGGGGCTCGGCCCGGGGCACCCGACAGATGTTTTTC. Translating gives CACDTVGGSARGTRQMFF.

Of note for this clone: With a far larger clone one base away, a read error is the likely cause. The rearrangement uses TRDV2 and TRDJ1; 9 bases map to TRDD3. Trimming took 3 bases from V and 1 from J; bases not matched to a gene: 5. This CDR3 is built from 15 residues. Per the germline V gene, CDR1 is GEAIGNYY and CDR2 is EKD. CDR3: CACDGLGETTDKLIF. CDR3 DNA sequence: TGTGCCTGTGACGGACTGGGGGAAACCACCGATAAACTCATCTTT.

The J gene is TRDJ1, the V gene TRDV2, with 13 bases identical to TRDD3. Germline CDR1 and CDR2: GEAIGNYY and EKD. V lost 2 bases to trimming and J lost 0 bases; unmatched junction nucleotides: 20. The CDR3 length is 22 residues. The CDR3 loop reads CACDIVLGDTGGLTEYTDKLIF. The CDR3 DNA reads TGTGCCTGTGACATCGTACTGGGGGATACGGGGGGGCTAACGGAGTACACCGATAAACTCATCTTT.

The chain has TRDV1 and TRDJ1; 13 nucleotides match TRDD3. This CDR3 contains 19 residues. Germline-derived CDR1 and CDR2 are TSWWSYY and QGS. V was pared by 4 bases and J by 3 bases, with 14 bases of the junction left unmatched. CDR3 region: CALGAARDWGIRVADKLIF. The CDR3 DNA sequence: TGTGCTCTTGGGGCTGCGAGGGACTGGGGGATACGCGTAGCCGATAAACTCATCTTT.

Relative to its sample, this clone is medium-sized. Other DNA variants within this sample encode the same CDR3. The chain carries TRDV2 and TRDJ1; 7 bases agree with TRDD3. The germline V gene encodes CDR1 GEAIGNYY and CDR2 EKD. There are 15 residues in the CDR3. V shed 2 bases, J shed 0 bases, and the junction held 5 bases outside the gene matches. CDR3: CACDSLGEYTDKLIF. The DNA for the CDR3 is TGTGCCTGTGACAGCTTGGGGGAATACACCGATAAACTCATCTTT.

This clone was detected a few times. The V and J genes are TRAV29/DV5 and TRDJ1; maybe TRDD3 (5 bases). The V and J ends lost 2 bases and 0 bases respectively, with 23 bases between them. Germline V gene data show CDR1 as NSMFDY and CDR2 as ISSIKDK. The CDR3 spans 18 residues. CDR3 amino acids: CAARSYEGLFSYTDKLIF. The CDR3 nucleotides are TGTGCAGCAAGGTCGTACGAGGGATTATTCTCGTACACCGATAAACTCATCTTT.

As concerns this clone: Sequence at one end of the junction differs from germline and may be a read error. Here the CDR3 reads CACDTVSRNTDNLIF. The CDR3 nucleotides read TGTGCCTGTGACACCGTTTCGAGGAACACCGATAACCTCATCTTT. The gene calls are TRDV2 and TRDJ1; D uncertain. The CDR3 runs 15 residues. CDR1 is GEAIGNYY, CDR2 EKD, per germline.

The chain recombines TRDV2 with TRDJ1, with D tentatively TRDD3 (5 bases). V was trimmed by 0 bases and J by 0 bases, leaving 16 bases between them. Germline CDR1 GEAIGNYY, CDR2 EKD. This CDR3 comprises 17 residues. As DNA, the CDR3 is TGTGCCTGTGACACCGCGGATCGGGGGGCGTACACCGATAAACTCATCTTT. The encoded protein is CACDTADRGAYTDKLIF.